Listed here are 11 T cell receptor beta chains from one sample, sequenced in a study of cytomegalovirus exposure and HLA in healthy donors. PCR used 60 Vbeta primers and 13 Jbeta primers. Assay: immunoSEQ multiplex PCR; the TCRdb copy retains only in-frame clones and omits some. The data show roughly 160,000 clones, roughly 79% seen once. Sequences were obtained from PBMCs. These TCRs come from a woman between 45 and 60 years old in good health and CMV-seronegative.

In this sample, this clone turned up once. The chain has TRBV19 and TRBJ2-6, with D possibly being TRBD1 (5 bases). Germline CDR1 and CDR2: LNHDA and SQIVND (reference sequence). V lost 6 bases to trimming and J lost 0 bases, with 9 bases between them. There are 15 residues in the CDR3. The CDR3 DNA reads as TGTGCCAGTAGCCGACAGTTCTCTGGGGCCAACGTCCTGACTTTC. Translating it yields CASSRQFSGANVLTF.

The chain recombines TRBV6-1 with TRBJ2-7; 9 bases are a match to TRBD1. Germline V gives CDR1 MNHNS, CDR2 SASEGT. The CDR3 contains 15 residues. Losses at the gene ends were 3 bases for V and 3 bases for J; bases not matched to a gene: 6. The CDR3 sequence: CASSEEKGQGYEQYF. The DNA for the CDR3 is TGTGCCAGCAGTGAGGAAAAGGGACAGGGCTACGAGCAGTACTTC.

This chain's CDR3 is CAISESPGRGDTGELFF. DNA of the CDR3: TGTGCCATCAGTGAGTCCCCCGGGAGAGGGGACACCGGGGAGCTGTTTTTT. This chain uses TRBV10-3 with TRBJ2-2; D is possibly TRBD2 (6 bases). This CDR3 is built from 17 residues. With 0 bases removed from V and 3 bases from J, the gap between germline ends came to 14 bases. CDR1 ENHRY and CDR2 SYGVKD come from the germline V gene.

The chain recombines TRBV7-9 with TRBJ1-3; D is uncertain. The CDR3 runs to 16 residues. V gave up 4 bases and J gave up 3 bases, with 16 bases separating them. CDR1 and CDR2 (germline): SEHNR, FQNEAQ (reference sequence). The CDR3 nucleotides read TGTGCCAGCAGCTCCCCAGTGGAGGGCAGTGGAAACACCATATATTTT. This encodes CASSSPVEGSGNTIYF.

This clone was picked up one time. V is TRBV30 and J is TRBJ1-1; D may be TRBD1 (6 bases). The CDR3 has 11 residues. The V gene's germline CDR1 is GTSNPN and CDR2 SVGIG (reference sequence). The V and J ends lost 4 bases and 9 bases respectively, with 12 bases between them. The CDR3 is CAWNSGTKAFF. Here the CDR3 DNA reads TGTGCCTGGAACTCCGGGACAAAAGCTTTCTTT.

The CDR3 is CASSSKFGSGANVLTF. The CDR3 region has the DNA TGTGCCAGCAGTTCTAAATTTGGCTCTGGGGCCAACGTCCTGACTTTC. J is TRBJ2-6 and V is TRBV28; D ambiguous. The CDR3 has 16 amino acids. Germline CDR1 is MDHEN and CDR2 is SYDVKM. V lost 4 bases and J 0 bases, leaving 10 bases between the germline ends.

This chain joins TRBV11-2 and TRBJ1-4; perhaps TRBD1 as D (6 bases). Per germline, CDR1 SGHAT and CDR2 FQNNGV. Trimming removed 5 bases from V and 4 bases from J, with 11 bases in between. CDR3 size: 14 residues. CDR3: CASSQGQNNEKLFF. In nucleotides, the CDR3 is TGTGCCAGCAGCCAAGGACAGAATAATGAAAAACTGTTTTTT.

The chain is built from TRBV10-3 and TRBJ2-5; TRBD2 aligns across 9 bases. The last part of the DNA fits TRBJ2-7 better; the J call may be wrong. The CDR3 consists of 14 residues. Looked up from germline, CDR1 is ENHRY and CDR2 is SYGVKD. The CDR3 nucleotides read TGTGCCATCAGTCCCGGGACTAGCTTGTACGAGCAGTACTTC. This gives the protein CAISPGTSLYEQYF.

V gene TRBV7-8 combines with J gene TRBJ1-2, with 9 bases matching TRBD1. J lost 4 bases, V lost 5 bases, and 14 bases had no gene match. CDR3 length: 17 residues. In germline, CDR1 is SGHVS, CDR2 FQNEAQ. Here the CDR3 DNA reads TGTGCCAGCAGCACTTACCCGACCGGGACAGGGACCTATGGCTACACCTTC. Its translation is CASSTYPTGTGTYGYTF.

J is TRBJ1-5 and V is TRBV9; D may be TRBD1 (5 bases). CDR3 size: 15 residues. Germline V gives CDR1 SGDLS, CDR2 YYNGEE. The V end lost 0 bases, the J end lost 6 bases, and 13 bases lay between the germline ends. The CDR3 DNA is TGTGCCAGCAGCGTAGGGGGCGGAGAGGTTCAGCCCCAGCATTTT. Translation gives CASSVGGGEVQPQHF. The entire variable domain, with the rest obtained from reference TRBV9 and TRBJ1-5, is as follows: DSGVTQTPKHLITATGQRVTLRCSPRSGDLSVYWYQQSLDQGLQFLIQYYNGEERAKGNILERFSAQQFPDLHSELNLSSLELGDSALYFCASSVGGGEVQPQHFGDGTRLSIL.

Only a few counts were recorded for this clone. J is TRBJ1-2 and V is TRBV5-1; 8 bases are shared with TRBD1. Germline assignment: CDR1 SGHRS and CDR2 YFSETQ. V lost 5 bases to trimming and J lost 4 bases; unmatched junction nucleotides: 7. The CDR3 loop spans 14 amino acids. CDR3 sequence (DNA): TGCGCCAGCAGAGCGACAGGGGAAGGCTATGGCTACACCTTC. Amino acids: CASRATGEGYGYTF.